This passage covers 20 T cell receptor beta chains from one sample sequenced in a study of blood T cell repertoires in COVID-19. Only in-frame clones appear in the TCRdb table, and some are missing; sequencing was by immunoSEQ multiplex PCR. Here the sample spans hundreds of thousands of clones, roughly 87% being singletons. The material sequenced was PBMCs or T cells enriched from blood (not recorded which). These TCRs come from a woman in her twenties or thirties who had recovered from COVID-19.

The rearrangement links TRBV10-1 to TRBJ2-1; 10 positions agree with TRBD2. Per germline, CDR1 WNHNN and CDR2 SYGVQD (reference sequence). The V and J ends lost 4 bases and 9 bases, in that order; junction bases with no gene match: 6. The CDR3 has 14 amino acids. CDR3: CASSAQRGGLEQFF. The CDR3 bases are TGCGCCAGCAGTGCTCAGCGGGGGGGCCTTGAGCAGTTCTTC.

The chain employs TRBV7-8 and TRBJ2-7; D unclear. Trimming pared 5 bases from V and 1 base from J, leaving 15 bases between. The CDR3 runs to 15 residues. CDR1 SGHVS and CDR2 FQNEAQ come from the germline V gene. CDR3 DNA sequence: TGTGCCAGCAGCCTAGATTTAGTCCGGTCCTACGAGCAGTACTTC. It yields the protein CASSLDLVRSYEQYF.

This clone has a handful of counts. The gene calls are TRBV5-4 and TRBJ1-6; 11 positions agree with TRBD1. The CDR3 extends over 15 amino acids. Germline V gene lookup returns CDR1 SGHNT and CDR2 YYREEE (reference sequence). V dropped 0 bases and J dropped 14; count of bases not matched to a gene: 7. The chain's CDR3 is CASSLVGQGAGSLHF. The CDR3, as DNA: TGTGCCAGCAGCTTGGTCGGACAGGGGGCCGGATCCCTCCACTTT.

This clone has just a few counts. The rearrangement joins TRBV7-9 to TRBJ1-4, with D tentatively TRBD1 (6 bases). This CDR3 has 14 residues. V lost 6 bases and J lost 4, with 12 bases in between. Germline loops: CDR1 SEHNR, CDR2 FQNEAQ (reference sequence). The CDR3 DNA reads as TGTGCCAGCAGGCGACAGGCCTATAATGAAAAACTGTTTTTT. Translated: CASRRQAYNEKLFF. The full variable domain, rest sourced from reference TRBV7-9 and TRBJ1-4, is DTGVSQNPRHKITKRGQNVTFRCDPISEHNRLYWYRQTLGQGPEFLTYFQNEAQLEKSRLLSDRFSAERPKGSFSTLEIQRTEQGDSAMYLCASRRQAYNEKLFFGSGTQLSVL.

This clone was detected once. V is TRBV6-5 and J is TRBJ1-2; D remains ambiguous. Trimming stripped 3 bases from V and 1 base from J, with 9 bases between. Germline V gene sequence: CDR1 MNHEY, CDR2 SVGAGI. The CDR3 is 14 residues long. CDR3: CASSYPGINYGYTF. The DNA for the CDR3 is TGTGCCAGCAGTTATCCGGGGATTAACTATGGCTACACCTTC.

The CDR3 spells CATSRDSGGLLFF. CDR3 DNA: TGTGCCACCAGCAGAGATTCTGGCGGCTTACTGTTTTTT. The V gene is TRBV15, the J gene TRBJ1-4; the D is unclear. V lost 0 bases and J lost 13, with 12 bases in between. The CDR3 is 13 amino acids. CDR1 LNHNV and CDR2 YYDKDF come from the germline V gene (reference sequence).

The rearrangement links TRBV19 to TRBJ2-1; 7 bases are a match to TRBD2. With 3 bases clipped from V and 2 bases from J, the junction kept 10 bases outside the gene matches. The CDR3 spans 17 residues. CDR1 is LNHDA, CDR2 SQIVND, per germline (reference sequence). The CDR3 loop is CASSILPSGLPYNEQFF. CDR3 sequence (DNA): TGTGCCAGTAGTATTCTCCCTTCGGGACTACCCTACAATGAGCAGTTCTTC.

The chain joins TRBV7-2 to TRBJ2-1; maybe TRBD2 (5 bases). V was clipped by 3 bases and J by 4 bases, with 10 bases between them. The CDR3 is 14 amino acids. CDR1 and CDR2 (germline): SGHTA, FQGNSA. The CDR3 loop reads CASSFGVNYNEQFF. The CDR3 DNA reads TGTGCCAGCAGCTTCGGGGTAAATTACAATGAGCAGTTCTTC.

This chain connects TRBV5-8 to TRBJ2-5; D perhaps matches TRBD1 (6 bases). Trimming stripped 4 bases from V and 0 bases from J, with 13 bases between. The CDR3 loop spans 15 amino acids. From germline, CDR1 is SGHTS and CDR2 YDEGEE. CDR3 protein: CASSLQGVHQETQYF. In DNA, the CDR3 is TGTGCCAGCAGCCTACAGGGCGTCCACCAAGAGACCCAGTACTTC.

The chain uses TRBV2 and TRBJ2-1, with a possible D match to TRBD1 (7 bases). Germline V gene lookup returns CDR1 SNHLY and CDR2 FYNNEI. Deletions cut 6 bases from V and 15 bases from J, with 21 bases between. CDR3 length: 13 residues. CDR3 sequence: CASSPEAGQMGFF. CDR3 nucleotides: TGTGCCAGCAGCCCTGAGGCGGGACAGATGGGGTTCTTC.

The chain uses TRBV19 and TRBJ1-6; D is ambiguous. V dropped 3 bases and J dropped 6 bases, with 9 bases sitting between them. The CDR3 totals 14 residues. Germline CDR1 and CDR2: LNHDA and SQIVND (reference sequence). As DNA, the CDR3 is TGTGCCAGTAGTATTCAACAGACTAATTCACCCCTCCACTTT. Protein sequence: CASSIQQTNSPLHF.

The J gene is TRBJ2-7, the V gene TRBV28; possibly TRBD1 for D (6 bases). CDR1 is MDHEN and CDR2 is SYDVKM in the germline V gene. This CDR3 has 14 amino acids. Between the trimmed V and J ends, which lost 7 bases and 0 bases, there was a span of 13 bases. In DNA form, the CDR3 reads TGTGCCAGCACCCCCCGGGACAACTCCTACGAGCAGTACTTC. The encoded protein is CASTPRDNSYEQYF.

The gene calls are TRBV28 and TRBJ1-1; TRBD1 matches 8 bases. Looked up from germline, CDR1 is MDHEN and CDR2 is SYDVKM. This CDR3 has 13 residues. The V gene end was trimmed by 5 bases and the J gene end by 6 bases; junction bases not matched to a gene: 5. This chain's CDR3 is CASSPGQDAEAFF. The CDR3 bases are TGTGCCAGCAGTCCGGGACAGGACGCTGAAGCTTTCTTT.

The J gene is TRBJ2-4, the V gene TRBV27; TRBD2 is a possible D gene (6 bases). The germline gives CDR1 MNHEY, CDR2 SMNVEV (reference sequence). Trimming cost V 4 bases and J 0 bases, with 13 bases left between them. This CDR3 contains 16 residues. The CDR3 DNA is TGTGCCAGCAGTTCCAACCTAGCGTTAGCCAAAAACATTCAGTACTTC. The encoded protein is CASSSNLALAKNIQYF.

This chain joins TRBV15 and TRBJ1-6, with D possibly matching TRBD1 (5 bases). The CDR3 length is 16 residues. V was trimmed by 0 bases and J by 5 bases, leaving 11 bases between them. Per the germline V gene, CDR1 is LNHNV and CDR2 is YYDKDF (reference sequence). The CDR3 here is CATSRDQGSNNSPLHF. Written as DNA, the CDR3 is TGTGCCACCAGCAGAGATCAGGGCAGCAATAATTCACCCCTCCACTTT.

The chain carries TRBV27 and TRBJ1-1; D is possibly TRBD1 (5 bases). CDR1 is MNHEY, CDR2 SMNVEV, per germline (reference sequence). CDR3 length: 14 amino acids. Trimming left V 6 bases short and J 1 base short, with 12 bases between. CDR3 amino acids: CASSYGGWNTEAFF. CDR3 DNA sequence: TGTGCCAGCAGCTATGGGGGGTGGAACACTGAAGCTTTCTTT.

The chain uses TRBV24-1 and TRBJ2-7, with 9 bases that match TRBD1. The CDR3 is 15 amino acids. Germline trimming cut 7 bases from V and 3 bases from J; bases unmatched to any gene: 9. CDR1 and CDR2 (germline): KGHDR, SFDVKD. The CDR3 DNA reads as TGTGCCACCAGAAAACAGGGGGCAGAGAACTACGAGCAGTACTTC. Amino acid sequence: CATRKQGAENYEQYF.

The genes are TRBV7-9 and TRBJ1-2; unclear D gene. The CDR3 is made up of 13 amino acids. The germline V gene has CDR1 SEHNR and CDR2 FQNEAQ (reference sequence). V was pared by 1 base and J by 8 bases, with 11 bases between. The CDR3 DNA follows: TGTGCCAGCAGCTTAGTAGGTGGGCTCGGCTACACCTTC. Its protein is CASSLVGGLGYTF.

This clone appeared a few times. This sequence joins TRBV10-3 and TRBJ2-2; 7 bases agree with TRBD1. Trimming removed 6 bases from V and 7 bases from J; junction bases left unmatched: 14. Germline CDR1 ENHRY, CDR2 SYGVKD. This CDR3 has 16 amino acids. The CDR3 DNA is TGTGCCATCAGGAGACAGGGCGTCGAACGTATCGGGGAGCTGTTTTTT. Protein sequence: CAIRRQGVERIGELFF.

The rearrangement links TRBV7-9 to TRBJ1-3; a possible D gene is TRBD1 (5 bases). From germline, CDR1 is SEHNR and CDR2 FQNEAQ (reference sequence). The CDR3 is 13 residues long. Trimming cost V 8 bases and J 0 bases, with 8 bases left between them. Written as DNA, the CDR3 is TGTGCCAGCCGACAGATCTCTGGAAACACCATATATTTT. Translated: CASRQISGNTIYF.